The clone carrying this T cell receptor beta chain was seen once. The sample originates from a study of blood T cell repertoires in COVID-19. Study overall: Acute-phase and convalescent COVID-19 samples originated in the United States, Italy and Spain.

The germline V gene encodes CDR1 SGHTS and CDR2 YDEGEE. Trimming pared 0 bases from V and 5 bases from J, leaving 16 bases between. This CDR3 is built from 16 residues. TCRdb keeps only in-frame clones here, not all; method: immunoSEQ multiplex PCR. The data show about 280,000 clones, with over 75% seen just once and 4.5% to 5.5% held by the top ten. The sequenced sample consisted of peripheral blood. This TCR derives from a man aged 45-65 years with active or convalescent COVID-19. The chain links TRBV5-8 to TRBJ2-3; maybe TRBD2 (6 bases). CDR3 sequence (DNA): TGTGCCAGCAGCTTGGGGAAGGGGACGGGGGTAGATACGCAGTATTTT. This gives the protein CASSLGKGTGVDTQYF.